A selection of T cell receptor beta chains follows, all from one sample in a study of CD8 T cells in Susac syndrome. TCRdb analysed the immunoSEQ multiplex PCR reads with MiXCR anew, one entry per CDR3 protein. Among about 300,000 distinct CDR3 sequences listed, just over 90% were seen once. The sequenced sample was CD4+ T cells from PBMCs. Receptors originate from a human donor with multiple sclerosis. Each CDR3 is given without its conserved first and last residue.

>TRBV29-1|TRBJ2-2
SASGTANTGELF
>TRBV12-3/TRBV12-4|TRBJ1-5
ASSFGREQPQH
>TRBV5-1|TRBJ2-1
ASSLGLAGGPGEQF
>TRBV4-1|TRBJ1-1
ASRRTSGGAEAF
>TRBV7-9|TRBJ2-7
ASSPRRGQGYEQY
>TRBV4-1|TRBJ1-3
ASSPRQGENGNTIY
>TRBV29-1|TRBJ2-3
SAGVGNTQY
>TRBV20-1|TRBJ1-2
SARVGSTGDGYT
>TRBV15|TRBJ1-5
ATSRNLGEGAEPQH
>TRBV7-2|TRBJ2-2
ASSPRTANTGELF
>TRBV27|TRBJ1-1
ASLGIRVKAEAF
>TRBV4-1|TRBJ1-5
ASSPSGDSPRRQPQH
>TRBV7-3|TRBJ2-3
ASSSWTGGTDTQY
>TRBV10-2|TRBJ2-7
ASSSGQGGGSGYEQY
>TRBV18|TRBJ2-3
ASSPLGGKGTDTQY
>TRBV29-1|TRBJ1-2
SVEGGWSYGYT